This T cell receptor beta chain originates from a study of beta chain features in type 1 diabetes. Broader study findings: An over-representation of cells with high TCR expression could result from cDNA sequencing. Across all four CD4+ subsets, people with type 1 diabetes showed modestly shorter TCRB CDR3s. Type 1 diabetes patients showed fewer insertions and more deletions at VDJ junctions. Compared to healthy donors, patients appeared to have naive, central memory and Treg TCRB repertoires that were more alike.

Of the isolated RNA, all was reverse transcribed, and so the sequenced material was expressed TCRB transcripts. The data were produced by immunoSEQ multiplex PCR, yet TCRdb's version contains in-frame clones alone and is incomplete. The sample includes nearly 350,000 clones, around 9.3% seen only once; the top ten take roughly 1%. In regard to this clone: The antigen is unknown. The sample contains more than one DNA sequence encoding this CDR3.

Germline CDR1 and CDR2: SGHTA and FQGNSA. The CDR3 length is 13 residues. V was cut by 0 bases and J by 7 bases, with 7 bases left in between. This chain uses TRBV7-2 with TRBJ2-1; possible D gene TRBD1, 6 bases. Sample: central memory CD4+ T cells from blood. This receptor was identified in a man aged 25 to 45 with type 1 diabetes. CDR3 region: CASSLARGNEQFF. DNA for the CDR3: TGTGCCAGCAGCTTAGCCAGGGGTAATGAGCAGTTCTTC.